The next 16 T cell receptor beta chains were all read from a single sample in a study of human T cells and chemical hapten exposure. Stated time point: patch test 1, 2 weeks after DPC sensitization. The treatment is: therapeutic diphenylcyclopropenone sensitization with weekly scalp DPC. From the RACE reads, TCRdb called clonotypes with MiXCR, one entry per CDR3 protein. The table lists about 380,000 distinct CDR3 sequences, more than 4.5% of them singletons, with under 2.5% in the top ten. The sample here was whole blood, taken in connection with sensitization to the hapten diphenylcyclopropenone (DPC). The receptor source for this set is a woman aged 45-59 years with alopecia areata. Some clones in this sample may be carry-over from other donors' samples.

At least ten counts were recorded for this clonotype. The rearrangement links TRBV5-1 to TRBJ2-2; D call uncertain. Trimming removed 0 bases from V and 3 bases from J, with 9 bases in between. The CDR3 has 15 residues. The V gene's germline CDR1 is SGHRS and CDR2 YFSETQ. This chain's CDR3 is CASSLDGQYTGELFF. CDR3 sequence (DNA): TGCGCCAGCAGCTTGGATGGGCAGTACACCGGGGAGCTGTTTTTT.

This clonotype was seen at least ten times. The chain's CDR3 is CASSQLGLAGYEQYF. The CDR3 nucleotides are TGCGCCAGCAGCCAACTCGGACTAGCGGGATACGAGCAGTACTTC. The chain has TRBV4-3 and TRBJ2-7; 12 bases agree with TRBD2. Trimming cost V 2 bases and J 4 bases; bases outside gene matches: 3. The CDR3 loop spans 15 amino acids. Germline V gene sequence: CDR1 LGHNA, CDR2 YSLEER.

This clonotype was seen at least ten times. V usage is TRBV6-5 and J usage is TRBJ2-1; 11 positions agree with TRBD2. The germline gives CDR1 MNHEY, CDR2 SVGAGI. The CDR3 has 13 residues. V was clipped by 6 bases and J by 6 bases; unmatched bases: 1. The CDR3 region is CASSGLAGNEQFF. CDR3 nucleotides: TGTGCCAGCAGCGGACTAGCGGGCAATGAGCAGTTCTTC.

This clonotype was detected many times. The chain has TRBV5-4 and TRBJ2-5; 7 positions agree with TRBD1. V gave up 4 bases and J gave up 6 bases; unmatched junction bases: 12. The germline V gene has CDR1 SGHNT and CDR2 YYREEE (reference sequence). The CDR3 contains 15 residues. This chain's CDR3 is CASSPWTDRVKTQYF. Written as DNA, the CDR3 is TGTGCCAGCAGCCCCTGGACCGACAGGGTAAAGACCCAGTACTTC. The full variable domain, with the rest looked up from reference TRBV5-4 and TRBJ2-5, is ETGVTQSPTHLIKTRGQQVTLRCSSQSGHNTVSWYQQALGQGPQFIFQYYREEENGRGNFPPRFSGLQFPNYSSELNVNALELDDSALYLCASSPWTDRVKTQYFGPGTRLLVL.

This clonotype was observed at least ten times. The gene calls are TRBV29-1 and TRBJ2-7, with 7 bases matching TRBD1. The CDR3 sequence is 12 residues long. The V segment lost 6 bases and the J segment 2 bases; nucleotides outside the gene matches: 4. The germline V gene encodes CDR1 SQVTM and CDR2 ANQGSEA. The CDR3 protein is CSVTGTAYEQYF. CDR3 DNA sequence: TGCAGCGTGACCGGGACAGCCTACGAGCAGTACTTC.

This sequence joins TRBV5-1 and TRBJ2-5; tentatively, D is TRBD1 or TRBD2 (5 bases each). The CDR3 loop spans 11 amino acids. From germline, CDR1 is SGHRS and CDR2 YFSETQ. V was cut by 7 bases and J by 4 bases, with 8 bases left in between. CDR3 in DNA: TGCGCCAGCGCGAGGGGAGAGACCCAGTACTTC. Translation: CASARGETQYF. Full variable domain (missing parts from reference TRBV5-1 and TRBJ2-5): KAGVTQTPRYLIKTRGQQVTLSCSPISGHRSVSWYQQTPGQGLQFLFEYFSETQRNKGNFPGRFSGRQFSNSRSEMNVSTLELGDSALYLCASARGETQYFGPGTRLLVL.

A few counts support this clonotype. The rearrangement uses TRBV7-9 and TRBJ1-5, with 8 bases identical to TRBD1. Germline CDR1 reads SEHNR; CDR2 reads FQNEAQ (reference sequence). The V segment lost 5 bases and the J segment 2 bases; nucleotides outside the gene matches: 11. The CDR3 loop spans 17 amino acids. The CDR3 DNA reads TGTGCCAGCAGCCTAGGGGCAGGGGGCGACGGCAATCAGCCCCAGCATTTT. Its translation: CASSLGAGGDGNQPQHF.

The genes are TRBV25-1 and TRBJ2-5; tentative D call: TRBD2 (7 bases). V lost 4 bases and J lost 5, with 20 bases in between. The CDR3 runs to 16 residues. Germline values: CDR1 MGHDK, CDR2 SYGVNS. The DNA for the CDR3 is TGTGCCAGCAGTGCCCTGTGGGGGGGCGAAGGGGAGACCCAGTACTTC. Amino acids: CASSALWGGEGETQYF.

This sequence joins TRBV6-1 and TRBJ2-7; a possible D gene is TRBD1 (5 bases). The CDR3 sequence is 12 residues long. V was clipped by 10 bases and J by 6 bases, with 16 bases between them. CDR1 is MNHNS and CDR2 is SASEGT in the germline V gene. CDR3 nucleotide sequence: TGTGCCATCCTCAGGGAATTAGGCGAGCAGTACTTC. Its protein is CAILRELGEQYF.

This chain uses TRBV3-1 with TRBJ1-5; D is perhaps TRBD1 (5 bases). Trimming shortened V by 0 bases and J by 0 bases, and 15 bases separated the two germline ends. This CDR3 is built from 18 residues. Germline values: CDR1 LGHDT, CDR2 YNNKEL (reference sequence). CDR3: CASSQERGAVYSNQPQHF. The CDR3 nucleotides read TGTGCCAGCAGCCAAGAGCGGGGCGCGGTGTATAGCAATCAGCCCCAGCATTTT.

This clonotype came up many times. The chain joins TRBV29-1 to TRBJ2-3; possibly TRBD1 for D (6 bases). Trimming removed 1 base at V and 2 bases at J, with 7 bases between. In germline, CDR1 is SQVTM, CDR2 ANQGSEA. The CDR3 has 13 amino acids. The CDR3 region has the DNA TGCAGCGTTGAAGTGGGGGCCACAGATACGCAGTATTTT. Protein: CSVEVGATDTQYF.

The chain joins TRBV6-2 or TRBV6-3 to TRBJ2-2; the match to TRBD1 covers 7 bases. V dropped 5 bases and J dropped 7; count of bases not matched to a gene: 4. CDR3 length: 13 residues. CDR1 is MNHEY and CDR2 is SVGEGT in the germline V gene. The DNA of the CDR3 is TGTGCCAGCAGTGACAGGGACGGCGGGGAGCTGTTTTTT. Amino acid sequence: CASSDRDGGELFF.

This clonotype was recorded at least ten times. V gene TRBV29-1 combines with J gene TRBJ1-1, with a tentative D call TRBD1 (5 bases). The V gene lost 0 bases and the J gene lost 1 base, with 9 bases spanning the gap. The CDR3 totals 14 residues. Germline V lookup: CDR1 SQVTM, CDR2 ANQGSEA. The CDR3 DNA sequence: TGCAGCGTTGAAGATGGGACGGCGAACACTGAAGCTTTCTTT. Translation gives CSVEDGTANTEAFF. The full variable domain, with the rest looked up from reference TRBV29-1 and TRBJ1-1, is SAVISQKPSRDICQRGTSLTIQCQVDSQVTMMFWYRQQPGQSLTLIATANQGSEATYESGFVIDKFPISRPNLTFSTLTVSNMSPEDSSIYLCSVEDGTANTEAFFGQGTRLTVV.

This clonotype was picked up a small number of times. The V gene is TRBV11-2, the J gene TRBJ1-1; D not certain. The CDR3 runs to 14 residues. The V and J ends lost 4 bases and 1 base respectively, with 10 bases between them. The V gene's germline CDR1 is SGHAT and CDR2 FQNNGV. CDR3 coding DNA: TGTGCCAGCAGCTCCGCCTATGAGAACACTGAAGCTTTCTTT. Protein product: CASSSAYENTEAFF.

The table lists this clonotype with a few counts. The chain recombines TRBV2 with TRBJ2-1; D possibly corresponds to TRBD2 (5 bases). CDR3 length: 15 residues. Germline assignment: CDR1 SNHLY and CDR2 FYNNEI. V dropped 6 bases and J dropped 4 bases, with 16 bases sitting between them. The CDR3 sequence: CASRKLWSGYNEQFF. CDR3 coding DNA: TGTGCCAGCAGAAAACTCTGGTCGGGATACAATGAGCAGTTCTTC. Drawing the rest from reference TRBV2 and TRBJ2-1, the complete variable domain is EPEVTQTPSHQVTQMGQEVILRCVPISNHLYFYWYRQILGQKVEFLVSFYNNEISEKSEIFDDQFSVERPDGSNFTLKIRSTKLEDSAMYFCASRKLWSGYNEQFFGPGTRLTVL.

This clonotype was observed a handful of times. CDR3 nucleotide sequence: TGTGCCCTAATTACACCTGGAACCACAGATACGCAGTATTTT. It translates to CALITPGTTDTQYF. The chain has TRBV6-1 and TRBJ2-3; D not resolved. Trimming pared 11 bases from V and 2 bases from J, leaving 17 bases between. CDR3 size: 14 residues. From germline, CDR1 is MNHNS and CDR2 SASEGT.